Listed below are T cell receptor beta chains from one sample, sequenced in a study of OX40 agonist ivuxolimab in advanced cancers. The repertoire was sequenced with immunoSEQ multiplex PCR; TCRdb's copy has only in-frame clones and lacks some. The sample lists some 30,000 clones, roughly 76% occurring once. Sequencing used CD4+ or CD8+ T cells sorted from blood, obtained in a trial of the OX40 agonist ivuxolimab. These receptors were collected from an adult with an advanced solid tumor such as melanoma, head and neck, liver or kidney cancer. CDR3s leave out the opening cysteine and the closing phenylalanine or tryptophan. Each record gives: CDR3 length, V gene, CDR3 protein.

cdr3_length: 13; v_call: TRBV5-1; cdr3_aa: ASSLFQGGQETQY
cdr3_length: 13; v_call: TRBV2; cdr3_aa: ASSETTGLGTEAF
cdr3_length: 13; v_call: TRBV6-1; cdr3_aa: ASSEMLGQRETQY
cdr3_length: 11; v_call: TRBV19; cdr3_aa: ASSLPREKQQF
cdr3_length: 13; v_call: TRBV7-8; cdr3_aa: ASSRLAGGYNEQF
cdr3_length: 14; v_call: TRBV25-1; cdr3_aa: ASSVSGRGNTGELF
cdr3_length: 12; v_call: TRBV7-9; cdr3_aa: ASSLGSRESPLH
cdr3_length: 14; v_call: TRBV4-3; cdr3_aa: ASSQDTSGRAGELF
cdr3_length: 6; v_call: TRBV7-9; cdr3_aa: ASSLEG
cdr3_length: 14; v_call: TRBV7-2; cdr3_aa: ASSISGTSGSGEQY
cdr3_length: 13; v_call: TRBV4-2; cdr3_aa: ASSQAGGAYNEQF
cdr3_length: 11; v_call: TRBV7-7; cdr3_aa: ASSLGAGDIQY
cdr3_length: 13; v_call: TRBV2; cdr3_aa: ASRAGINANSPLH
cdr3_length: 13; v_call: TRBV28; cdr3_aa: ASSSRLAGGETQY
cdr3_length: 12; v_call: TRBV18; cdr3_aa: ASSPSQGNTEAF
cdr3_length: 13; v_call: TRBV6-5; cdr3_aa: ASSYGSGGADTQY
cdr3_length: 12; v_call: TRBV10-3; cdr3_aa: AISGSGTASEQY
cdr3_length: 12; v_call: TRBV4-3; cdr3_aa: ASSQPGQGYGYT
cdr3_length: 12; v_call: TRBV18; cdr3_aa: ASSPPGVPGELF
cdr3_length: 13; v_call: TRBV10-1; cdr3_aa: ASSGGTSGEETQY
cdr3_length: 15; v_call: TRBV4-3; cdr3_aa: ASSPTLIAGVADTQY
cdr3_length: 14; v_call: TRBV19; cdr3_aa: ASSILARVESYGYT
cdr3_length: 13; v_call: TRBV5-4; cdr3_aa: ASSLWGSGANVLT
cdr3_length: 8; v_call: TRBV28; cdr3_aa: ASKRYGYT
cdr3_length: 12; v_call: TRBV6-6; cdr3_aa: ASSYSGEADTQY
cdr3_length: 12; v_call: TRBV4-3; cdr3_aa: ASSQAGARYEQY
cdr3_length: 12; v_call: TRBV27; cdr3_aa: ASSPRDTYYEQY
cdr3_length: 13; v_call: TRBV7-8; cdr3_aa: ASSPPSGFNTEAF
cdr3_length: 12; v_call: TRBV29-1; cdr3_aa: SVILAGGPWEQY
cdr3_length: 13; v_call: TRBV4-1; cdr3_aa: ASSPLGTGTNEQF
cdr3_length: 14; v_call: TRBV5-4; cdr3_aa: ASSRSPSGSTDTQY
cdr3_length: 15; v_call: TRBV30; cdr3_aa: AWTHPGGWSDTGELF
cdr3_length: 11; v_call: TRBV18; cdr3_aa: ASSPDSNQPQH
cdr3_length: 11; v_call: TRBV9; cdr3_aa: ASSAGPWYEQY
cdr3_length: 8; v_call: TRBV7-9; cdr3_aa: ASAPEKLF
cdr3_length: 13; v_call: TRBV14; cdr3_aa: ASSQELGDGQPQH
cdr3_length: 15; v_call: TRBV6-4; cdr3_aa: ASSDSFGRGGYNEQF
cdr3_length: 13; v_call: TRBV10-3; cdr3_aa: AISPQGNRGNTIY
cdr3_length: 11; v_call: TRBV6-5; cdr3_aa: ASSRGPTYEQY
cdr3_length: 14; v_call: TRBV21-1; cdr3_aa: ASSTPEGQGYNEQF
cdr3_length: 13; v_call: TRBV19; cdr3_aa: ASSLRTGPRNEQF
cdr3_length: 14; v_call: TRBV18; cdr3_aa: ASSPGLAGLTGELF
cdr3_length: 15; v_call: TRBV4-3; cdr3_aa: ASSPQLAGGPSDTQY
cdr3_length: 14; v_call: TRBV6-4; cdr3_aa: ASSDVPSGGKDTQY
cdr3_length: 13; v_call: TRBV7-2; cdr3_aa: ASSFVQLAYNEQF
cdr3_length: 12; v_call: TRBV27; cdr3_aa: ASSPRTGIYGYT
cdr3_length: 12; v_call: TRBV2; cdr3_aa: ASSPQSSTDTQY
cdr3_length: 13; v_call: TRBV7-9; cdr3_aa: ASSARGQGTDTQY
cdr3_length: 11; v_call: TRBV27; cdr3_aa: ASSLSASYGYT
cdr3_length: 16; v_call: TRBV7-6; cdr3_aa: ASSLGQLTSTGTDTQY
cdr3_length: 12; v_call: TRBV2; cdr3_aa: ASSEARDSYGYT
cdr3_length: 14; v_call: TRBV5-1; cdr3_aa: ASSSQTGQLNEKLF
cdr3_length: 11; v_call: TRBV5-5; cdr3_aa: ASSLVLSTEAF
cdr3_length: 10; v_call: TRBV2; cdr3_aa: ASSPIQETQY
cdr3_length: 9; v_call: TRBV29-1; cdr3_aa: SVYRGGGYT
cdr3_length: 13; v_call: TRBV10-3; cdr3_aa: AITQSPLNTGELF
cdr3_length: 12; v_call: TRBV7-9; cdr3_aa: ASSFDSVNSPLH
cdr3_length: 15; v_call: TRBV7-9; cdr3_aa: ASSAGLAGPPSGEQY